This T cell receptor beta chain was documented in a study of T cells of healthy individuals. This clonotype occurred many times. The CDR3 covers 11 residues. Germline CDR1 MNHEY, CDR2 SVGEGT. Trimming took 6 bases from V and 5 from J, leaving 7 bases between them. TCRdb used MiXCR to reprocess the 5' RACE reads, holding one entry per CDR3 protein. The sample comprises around 90,000 distinct CDR3 sequences, approximately 5.4% of which are singletons, and 7% to 9% rests with the top ten. The receptor's source is a female donor in good health. The gene calls are TRBV6-2 or TRBV6-3 and TRBJ2-5; D call uncertain. CDR3 bases: TGTGCCAGCAGCCGAACTGAGACCCAGTACTTC. It specifies CASSRTETQYF.